The clone carrying this TCR beta chain was counted a few times. Its matching antigen is unknown. The data were obtained in a study of T cell repertoires in cytomegalovirus infection. The wider study: The authors relied on CMV epitopes, both recently identified HLA-C-restricted and well-studied HLA-B-restricted. Indications of both CMV infection and matching HLA type were provided by public TCR beta signatures. Regarding the study as a whole: Carriage of CMV together with the relevant HLA was identifiable through cumulative public TCR beta family frequency. The ex vivo response showed dominance by HLA-C-restricted CMV-specific TCR beta clonotypes.

Between the trimmed V and J ends, which lost 2 bases and 6 bases, there was a span of 8 bases. The CDR3 consists of 12 residues. Per germline, CDR1 DFQATT and CDR2 SNEGSKA (reference sequence). From the reads, TCRdb called clonotypes with MiXCR, one entry per CDR3 protein. The table has about 570,000 distinct CDR3 sequences, around 40% seen once. The specimen was cultured PBMCs, collected from culture after CMV antigen stimulation. This TCR derives from a human donor in good health (CMV status not recorded). Some clones in this sample may be carry-over from other donors' samples. The rearrangement uses TRBV20-1 and TRBJ2-1; D is ambiguous. The CDR3 DNA is TGCAGTGCTAGATCGCCCCTCAATGAGCAGTTCTTC. Encoded protein: CSARSPLNEQFF.